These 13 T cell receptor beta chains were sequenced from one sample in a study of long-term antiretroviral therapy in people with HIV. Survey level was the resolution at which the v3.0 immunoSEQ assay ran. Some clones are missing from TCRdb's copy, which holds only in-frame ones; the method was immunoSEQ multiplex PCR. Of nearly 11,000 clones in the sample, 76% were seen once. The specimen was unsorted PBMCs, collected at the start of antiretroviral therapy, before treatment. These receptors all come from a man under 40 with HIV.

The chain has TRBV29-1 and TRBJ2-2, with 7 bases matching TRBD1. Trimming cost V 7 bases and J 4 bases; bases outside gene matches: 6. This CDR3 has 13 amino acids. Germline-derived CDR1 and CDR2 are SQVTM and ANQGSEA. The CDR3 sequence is CSAPGQSTGELFF. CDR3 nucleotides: TGCAGCGCACCGGGACAGTCCACCGGGGAGCTGTTTTTT.

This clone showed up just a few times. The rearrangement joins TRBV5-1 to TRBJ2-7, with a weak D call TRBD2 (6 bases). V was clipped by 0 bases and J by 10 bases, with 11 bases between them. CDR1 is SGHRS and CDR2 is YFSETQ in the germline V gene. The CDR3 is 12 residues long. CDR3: CASSLASGDQYF. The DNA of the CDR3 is TGCGCCAGCAGCTTGGCCTCGGGGGATCAGTACTTC.

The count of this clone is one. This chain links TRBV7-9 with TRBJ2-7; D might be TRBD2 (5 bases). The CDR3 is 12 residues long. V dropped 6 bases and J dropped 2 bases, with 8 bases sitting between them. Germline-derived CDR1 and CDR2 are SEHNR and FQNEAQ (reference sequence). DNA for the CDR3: TGTGCCAGCAGTTTCGGGACCTACGAGCAGTACTTC. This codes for CASSFGTYEQYF.

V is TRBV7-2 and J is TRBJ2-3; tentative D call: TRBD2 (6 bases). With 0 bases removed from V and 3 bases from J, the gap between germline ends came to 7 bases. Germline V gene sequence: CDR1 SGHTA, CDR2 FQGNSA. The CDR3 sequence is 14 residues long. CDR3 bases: TGTGCCAGCAGCTTAGCGGGGGGTACAGATACGCAGTATTTT. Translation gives CASSLAGGTDTQYF.

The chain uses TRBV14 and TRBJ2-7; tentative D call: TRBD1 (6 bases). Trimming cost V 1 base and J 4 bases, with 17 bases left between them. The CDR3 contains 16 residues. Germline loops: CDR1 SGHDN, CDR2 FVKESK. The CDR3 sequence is CASSQVVVQGSYEQYF. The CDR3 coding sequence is TGTGCCAGCAGCCAAGTCGTGGTCCAGGGGAGTTACGAGCAGTACTTC. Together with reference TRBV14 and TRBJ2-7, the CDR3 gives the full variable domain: EAGVTQFPSHSVIEKGQTVTLRCDPISGHDNLYWYRRVMGKEIKFLLHFVKESKQDESGMPNNRFLAERTGGTYSTLKVQPAELEDSGVYFCASSQVVVQGSYEQYFGPGTRLTVT.

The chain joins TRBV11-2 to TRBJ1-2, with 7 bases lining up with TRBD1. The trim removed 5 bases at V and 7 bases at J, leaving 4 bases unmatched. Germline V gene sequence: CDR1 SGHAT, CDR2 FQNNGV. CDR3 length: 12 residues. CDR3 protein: CASSVGGSGYTF. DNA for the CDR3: TGTGCCAGCAGCGTAGGGGGCAGTGGCTACACCTTC.

CDR3 sequence reads: CASDNLGELFF. The CDR3, as DNA: TGTGCCAGCGATAACCTCGGGGAGCTGTTTTTT. The chain joins TRBV28 to TRBJ2-2; D uncertain. The CDR3 extends over 11 amino acids. Germline V gene sequence: CDR1 MDHEN, CDR2 SYDVKM. V was shortened by 8 bases and J by 7 bases, with 8 bases between the two germline ends.

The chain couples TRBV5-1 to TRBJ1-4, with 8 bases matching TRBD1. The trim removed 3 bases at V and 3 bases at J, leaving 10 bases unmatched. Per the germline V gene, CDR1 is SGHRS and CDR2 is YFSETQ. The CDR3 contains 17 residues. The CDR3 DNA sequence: TGCGCCAGCAGCTCCGGACAGGGAGGTAGTGCTAATGAAAAACTGTTTTTT. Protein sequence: CASSSGQGGSANEKLFF. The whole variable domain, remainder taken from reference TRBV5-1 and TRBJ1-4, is KAGVTQTPRYLIKTRGQQVTLSCSPISGHRSVSWYQQTPGQGLQFLFEYFSETQRNKGNFPGRFSGRQFSNSRSEMNVSTLELGDSALYLCASSSGQGGSANEKLFFGSGTQLSVL.

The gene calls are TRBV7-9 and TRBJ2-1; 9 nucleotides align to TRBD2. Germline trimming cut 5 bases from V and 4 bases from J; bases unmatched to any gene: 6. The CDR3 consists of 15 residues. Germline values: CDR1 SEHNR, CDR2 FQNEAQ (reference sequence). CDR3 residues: CASSKTSGTYNEQFF. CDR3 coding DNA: TGTGCCAGCAGCAAGACTAGCGGAACTTACAATGAGCAGTTCTTC.

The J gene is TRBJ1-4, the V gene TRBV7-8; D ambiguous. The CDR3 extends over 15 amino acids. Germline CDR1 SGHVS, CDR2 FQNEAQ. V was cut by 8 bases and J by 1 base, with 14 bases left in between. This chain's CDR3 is CASQLHDGTNEKLFF. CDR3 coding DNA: TGTGCCAGCCAGCTACACGACGGAACTAATGAAAAACTGTTTTTT.

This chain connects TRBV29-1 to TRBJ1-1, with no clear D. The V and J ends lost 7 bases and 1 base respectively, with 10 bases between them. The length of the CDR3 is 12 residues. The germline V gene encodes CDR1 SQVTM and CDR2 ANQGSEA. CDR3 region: CSAREGNTEAFF. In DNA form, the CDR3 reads TGCAGCGCCCGGGAGGGGAACACTGAAGCTTTCTTT. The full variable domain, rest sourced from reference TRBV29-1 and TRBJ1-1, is SAVISQKPSRDICQRGTSLTIQCQVDSQVTMMFWYRQQPGQSLTLIATANQGSEATYESGFVIDKFPISRPNLTFSTLTVSNMSPEDSSIYLCSAREGNTEAFFGQGTRLTVV.

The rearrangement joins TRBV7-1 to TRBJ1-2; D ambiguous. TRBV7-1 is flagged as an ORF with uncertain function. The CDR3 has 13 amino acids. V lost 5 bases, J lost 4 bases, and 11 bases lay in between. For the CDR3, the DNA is TGTGCCAGCAGCCCGGGCTCCGTCTATGGCTACACCTTC. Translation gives CASSPGSVYGYTF.

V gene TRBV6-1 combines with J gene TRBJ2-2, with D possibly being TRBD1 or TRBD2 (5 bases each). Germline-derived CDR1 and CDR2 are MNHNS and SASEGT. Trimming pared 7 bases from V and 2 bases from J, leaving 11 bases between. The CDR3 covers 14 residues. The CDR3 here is CASNRGANTGELFF. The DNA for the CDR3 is TGTGCCAGCAATAGAGGGGCTAACACCGGGGAGCTGTTTTTT.